Each of the 4 T cell receptor beta chains below was sequenced from the same sample in a study of cytomegalovirus exposure and HLA in healthy donors. PCR used 60 Vbeta primers and 13 Jbeta primers. Data came from immunoSEQ multiplex PCR; TCRdb stores just in-frame clones and leaves some out. Of approximately 160,000 clones in the sample, 82% were seen once. The sequencing input was PBMCs. The receptors were sampled from a girl between 10 and 17 years old in good health and CMV-seropositive.

The chain couples TRBV29-1 to TRBJ2-7; TRBD2 might be the D (5 bases). The CDR3 contains 16 residues. In germline, CDR1 is SQVTM, CDR2 ANQGSEA. V shed 7 bases and J shed 2 bases, with 24 bases lying between them. CDR3 sequence (DNA): TGCAGCGCCGAACGGACTGGGAAGGGTAGGGCCTACGAGCAGTACTTC. Protein product: CSAERTGKGRAYEQYF.

V usage is TRBV5-1 and J usage is TRBJ2-1; D may be TRBD2 (5 bases). Trimming left V 4 bases short and J 5 bases short, with 10 bases between. Germline CDR1 reads SGHRS; CDR2 reads YFSETQ. The CDR3 length is 13 residues. The CDR3 region has the DNA TGCGCCAGCAGCGGGAGCCTAGACAATGAGCAGTTCTTC. This codes for CASSGSLDNEQFF.

The chain is built from TRBV12-2 and TRBJ2-7; the table's D call TRBD2 went unverified against the DNA. TRBV12-2 is a pseudogene. CDR3 length: 19 residues. CDR3 loop: CASRLKGLAGGPLSYEQYF. In DNA, the CDR3 is TGTGCAAGTCGCCTTAAGGGACTAGCGGGAGGGCCGCTCTCCTACGAGCAGTACTTC.

This chain uses TRBV7-3 with TRBJ2-1; tentative D call: TRBD1 (5 bases). V was shortened by 4 bases and J by 4 bases, with 17 bases between the two germline ends. The length of the CDR3 is 16 residues. Germline V gene lookup returns CDR1 SGHTA and CDR2 FQGTGA. CDR3 sequence: CASSSRGRGIYNEQFF. The CDR3 nucleotides are TGTGCCAGCAGCTCCCGCGGTAGGGGCATATACAATGAGCAGTTCTTC.